The entry below gives a single T cell receptor beta chain sequence along with its context. Its antigen remains unidentified. Using immunoSEQ multiplex PCR, the repertoire was profiled, and TCRdb retains in-frame clones only, with some absent. The sample contains 730,000 or so clones, around 72% of which appear only once. The data are from a study of shared clonotypes between healthy human individuals. Regarding the study as a whole: Sorted-subset sequencing, rarefaction showed, was incomplete despite large depth. Larger estimated richness was generally recorded for naive subsets relative to memory subsets.

V gave up 8 bases and J gave up 5 bases; unmatched junction bases: 2. Germline CDR1 MDHEN, CDR2 SYDVKM. The CDR3 has 11 amino acids. This chain connects TRBV28 to TRBJ2-7; 8 bases align to TRBD2. The TCR was taken from a woman aged 30 to 39 in good health. Sample: memory CD4+ T cells sorted from blood. Indicated subset: CD45RA-negative fraction. The DNA for the CDR3 is TGTGCCAGCCTAGCGGGCCACGAGCAGTACTTC. Translated: CASLAGHEQYF.